This note documents a single TCR beta chain sequence. What it recognizes is unknown. Repertoires were generated with immunoSEQ multiplex PCR, while TCRdb's copy carries only in-frame clones and drops some. The sample has about 230,000 clones, 65% seen once; the top ten hold around 10%. The data derive from a study of shared clonotypes between healthy human individuals. Study results and caveats: The diversity represented, both genetic and in exposure history, was limited by few donors. Relative to their counterparts shared across all four donors, non-shared clonotypes exhibited diminished generation probabilities. Approximately 5% was the fraction of naive CD4 clonotypes found shared across several donors.

Deletions cut 0 bases from V and 1 base from J, with 12 bases between. Germline V gene data show CDR1 as SGHDN and CDR2 as FVKESK. This CDR3 is 17 amino acids long. This TCR derives from a man aged 25-45 years in good health. V is TRBV14 and J is TRBJ2-2; D perhaps matches TRBD1 (6 bases). The sample comprised memory CD4+ T cells sorted from blood. Subset in this sample: CD45RA-negative fraction. CDR3 sequence: CASSQDLRTENTGELFF. The CDR3 region has the DNA TGTGCCAGCAGCCAAGATTTGCGGACAGAGAACACCGGGGAGCTGTTTTTT.